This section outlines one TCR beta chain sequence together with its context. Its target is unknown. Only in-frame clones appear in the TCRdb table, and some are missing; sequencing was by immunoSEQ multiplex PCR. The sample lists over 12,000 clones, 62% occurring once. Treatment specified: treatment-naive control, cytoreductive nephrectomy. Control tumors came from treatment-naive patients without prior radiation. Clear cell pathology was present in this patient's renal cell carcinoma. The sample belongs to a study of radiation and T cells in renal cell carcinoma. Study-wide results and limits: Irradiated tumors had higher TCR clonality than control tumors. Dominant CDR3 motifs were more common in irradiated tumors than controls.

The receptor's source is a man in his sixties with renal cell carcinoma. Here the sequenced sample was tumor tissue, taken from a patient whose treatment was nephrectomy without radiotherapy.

The CDR3 protein is CASSPPTSGDHNEQFF. CDR3 bases: TGTGCCAGCTCACCACCGACTAGCGGGGACCACAATGAGCAGTTCTTC. This chain links TRBV18 with TRBJ2-1; TRBD2 aligns across 11 bases. Germline V gives CDR1 KGHSH, CDR2 LQKENI. The CDR3 is 16 residues long. Trimming removed 0 bases from V and 5 bases from J; junction bases left unmatched: 3.